The sequence of this TCR beta chain was determined in a study of shared clonotypes between healthy human individuals. Findings and caveats of the study: Across a few donors, naive CD4 shared approximately 4.5%, naive CD8 around 3.5%, memory CD4 2% to 2.5%, memory CD8 0.4%. Collection of samples was limited to blood; tissue repertoires likely differ.

Trimming took 4 bases from V and 7 from J; bases not matched to a gene: 13. This CDR3 is 16 amino acids long. The germline CDR1 and CDR2 sequences are LNHNV and YYDKDF (reference sequence). Original methodology: ImmunoSEQ yielded junction-only sequences lacking quality scores, so filtering differed. The protocol was immunoSEQ multiplex PCR, while the TCRdb copy is restricted to in-frame clones and leaves out a portion. V and J calls and clone size are those listed in that table; D and trimming were worked out from the DNA. The table shows over 2,000,000 clones, with roughly 95% occurring only once. Positively selected for CCR7, the CD45RO-negative cells used as naive CD8 cells excluded terminally differentiated effector memory CD45RA+ cells. Every donor was a Caucasian adult from Nashville, Tennessee. Comments on this clone: No antigen is known for it.

Sequenced: naive CD8+ T cells from PBMCs. The chain combines TRBV15 with TRBJ2-5; 9 nucleotides agree with TRBD1. This clonotype originated in a man in his late teens or twenties in good health. Some clones in this sample may be carry-over from other donors' samples. The CDR3 DNA reads as TGTGCCACCAGCATGCCGGGGGGACAGGGCGCATGGACCCAGTACTTC. The encoded protein is CATSMPGGQGAWTQYF.